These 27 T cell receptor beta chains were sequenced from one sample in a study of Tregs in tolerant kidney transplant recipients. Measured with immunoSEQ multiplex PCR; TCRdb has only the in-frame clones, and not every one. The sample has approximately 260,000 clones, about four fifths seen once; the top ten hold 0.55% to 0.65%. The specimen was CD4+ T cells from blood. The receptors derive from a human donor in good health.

The CDR3: CASSSGPLGGETQYF. CDR3 nucleotides: TGCGCCAGCAGCTCGGGACCGCTCGGGGGGGAGACCCAGTACTTC. The chain recombines TRBV5-1 with TRBJ2-5; 7 nucleotides align to TRBD2. J gave up 5 bases and V 3 bases, and 10 bases lay outside the gene matches. This CDR3 is 15 amino acids long. Germline CDR1 reads SGHRS; CDR2 reads YFSETQ.

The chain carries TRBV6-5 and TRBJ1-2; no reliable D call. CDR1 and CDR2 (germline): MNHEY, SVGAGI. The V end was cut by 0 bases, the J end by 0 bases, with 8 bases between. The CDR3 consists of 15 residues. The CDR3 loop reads CASSYSIGTNYGYTF. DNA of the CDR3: TGTGCCAGCAGTTACTCGATAGGCACTAACTATGGCTACACCTTC.

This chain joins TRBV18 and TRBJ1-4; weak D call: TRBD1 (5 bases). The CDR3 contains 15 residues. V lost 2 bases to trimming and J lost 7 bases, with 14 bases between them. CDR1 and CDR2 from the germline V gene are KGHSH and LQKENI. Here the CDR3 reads CASSPGATATEKLFF. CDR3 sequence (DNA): TGTGCCAGCTCACCAGGGGCCACCGCCACTGAAAAACTGTTTTTT.

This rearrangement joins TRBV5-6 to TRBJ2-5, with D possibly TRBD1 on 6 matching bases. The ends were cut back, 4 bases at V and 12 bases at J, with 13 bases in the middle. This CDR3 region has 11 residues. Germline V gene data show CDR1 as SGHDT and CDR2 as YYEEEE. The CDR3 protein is CASSQRGSEYF. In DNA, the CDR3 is TGTGCCAGCAGCCAGAGGGGGTCGGAGTACTTC.

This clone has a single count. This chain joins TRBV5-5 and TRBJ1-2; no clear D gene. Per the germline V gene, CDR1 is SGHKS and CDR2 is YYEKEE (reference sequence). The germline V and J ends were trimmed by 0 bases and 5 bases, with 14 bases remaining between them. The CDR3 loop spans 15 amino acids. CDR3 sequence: CASSLDSPAGYGYTF. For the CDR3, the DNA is TGTGCCAGCAGCTTGGACTCCCCCGCTGGGTATGGCTACACCTTC.

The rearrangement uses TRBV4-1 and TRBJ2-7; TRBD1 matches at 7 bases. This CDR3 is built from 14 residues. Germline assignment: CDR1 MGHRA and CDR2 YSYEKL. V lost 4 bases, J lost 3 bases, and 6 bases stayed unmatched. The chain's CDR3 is CASSLDRILYEQYF. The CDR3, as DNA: TGCGCCAGCAGCCTGGACAGGATACTCTACGAGCAGTACTTC.

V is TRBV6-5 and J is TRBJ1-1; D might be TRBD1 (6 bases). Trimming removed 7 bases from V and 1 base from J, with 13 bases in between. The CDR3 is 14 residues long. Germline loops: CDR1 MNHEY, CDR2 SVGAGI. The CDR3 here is CASMPTGRNTEAFF. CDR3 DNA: TGTGCCAGCATGCCGACAGGCCGGAACACTGAAGCTTTCTTT.

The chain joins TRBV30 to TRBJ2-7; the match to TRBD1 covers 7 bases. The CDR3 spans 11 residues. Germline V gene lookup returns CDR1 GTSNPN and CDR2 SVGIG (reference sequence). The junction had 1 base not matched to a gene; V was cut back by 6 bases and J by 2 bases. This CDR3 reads CACGTAYEQYF. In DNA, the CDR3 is TGTGCCTGCGGGACAGCCTACGAGCAGTACTTC.

The CDR3 nucleotides are TGTGCCTGGAGTTTGGGTAGGGCGGTGAGCGAGCAGTACTTC. It yields the protein CAWSLGRAVSEQYF. V gene TRBV30 combines with J gene TRBJ2-7; D call uncertain. Germline CDR1 GTSNPN, CDR2 SVGIG (reference sequence). Trimming removed 2 bases from V and 6 bases from J, with 17 bases in between. The CDR3 sequence is 14 residues long.

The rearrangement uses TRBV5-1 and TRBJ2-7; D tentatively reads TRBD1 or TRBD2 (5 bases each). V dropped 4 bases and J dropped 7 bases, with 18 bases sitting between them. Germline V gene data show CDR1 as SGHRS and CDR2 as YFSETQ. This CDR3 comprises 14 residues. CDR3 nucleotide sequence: TGCGCCAGCAGCGAGGGGCCCCCTAGGGATGAGCAGTACTTC. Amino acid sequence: CASSEGPPRDEQYF.

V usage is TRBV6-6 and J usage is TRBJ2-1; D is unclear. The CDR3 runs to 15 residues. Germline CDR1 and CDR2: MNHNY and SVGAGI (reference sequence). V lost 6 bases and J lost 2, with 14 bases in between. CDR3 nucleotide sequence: TGTGCCAGCAGCCAGGCCGGGCACACCTACAATGAGCAGTTCTTC. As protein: CASSQAGHTYNEQFF.

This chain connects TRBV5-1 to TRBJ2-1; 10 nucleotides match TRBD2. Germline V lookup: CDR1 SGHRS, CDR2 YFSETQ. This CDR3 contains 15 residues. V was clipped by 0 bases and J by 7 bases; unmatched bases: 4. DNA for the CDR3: TGCGCCAGCAGCTTGGCCACTAGCGGGGAAAATGAGCAGTTCTTC. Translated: CASSLATSGENEQFF. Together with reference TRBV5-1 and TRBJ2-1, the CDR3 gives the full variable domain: KAGVTQTPRYLIKTRGQQVTLSCSPISGHRSVSWYQQTPGQGLQFLFEYFSETQRNKGNFPGRFSGRQFSNSRSEMNVSTLELGDSALYLCASSLATSGENEQFFGPGTRLTVL.

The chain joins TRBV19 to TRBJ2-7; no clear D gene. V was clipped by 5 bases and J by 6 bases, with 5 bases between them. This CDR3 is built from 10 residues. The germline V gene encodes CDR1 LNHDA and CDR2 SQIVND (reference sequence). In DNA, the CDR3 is TGTGCCAGTAGTTTTCTCGAGCAGTACTTC. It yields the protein CASSFLEQYF.

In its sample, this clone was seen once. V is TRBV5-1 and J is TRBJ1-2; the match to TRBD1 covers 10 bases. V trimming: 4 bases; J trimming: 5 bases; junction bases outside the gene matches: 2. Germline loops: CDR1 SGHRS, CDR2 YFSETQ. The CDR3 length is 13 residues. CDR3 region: CASSRTGGYGYTF. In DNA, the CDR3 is TGCGCCAGCAGCCGGACAGGGGGGTATGGCTACACCTTC.

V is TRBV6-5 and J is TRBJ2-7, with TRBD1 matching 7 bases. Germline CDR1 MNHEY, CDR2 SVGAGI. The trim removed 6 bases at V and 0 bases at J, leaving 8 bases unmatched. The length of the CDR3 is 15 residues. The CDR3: CASRRQGKASYEQYF. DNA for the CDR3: TGTGCCAGCAGGCGACAGGGAAAAGCCTCCTACGAGCAGTACTTC.

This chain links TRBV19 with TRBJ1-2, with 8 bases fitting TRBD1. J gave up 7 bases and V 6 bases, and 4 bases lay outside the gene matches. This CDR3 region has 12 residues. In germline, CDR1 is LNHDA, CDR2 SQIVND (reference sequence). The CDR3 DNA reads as TGTGCCAGTAGCGTGACAGGGGTTGGCTACACCTTC. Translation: CASSVTGVGYTF.

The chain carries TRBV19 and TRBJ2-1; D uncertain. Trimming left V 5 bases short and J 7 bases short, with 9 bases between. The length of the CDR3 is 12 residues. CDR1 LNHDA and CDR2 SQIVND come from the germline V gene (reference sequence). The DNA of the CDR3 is TGTGCCAGTAGTCCGACTTGGAATGAGCAGTTCTTC. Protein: CASSPTWNEQFF.

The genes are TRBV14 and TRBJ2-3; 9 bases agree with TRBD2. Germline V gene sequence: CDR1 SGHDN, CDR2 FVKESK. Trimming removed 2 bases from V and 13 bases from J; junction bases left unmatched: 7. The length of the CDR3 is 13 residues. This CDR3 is CASSQRVAGEEYF. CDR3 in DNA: TGTGCCAGCAGCCAACGAGTAGCGGGAGAAGAGTATTTT.

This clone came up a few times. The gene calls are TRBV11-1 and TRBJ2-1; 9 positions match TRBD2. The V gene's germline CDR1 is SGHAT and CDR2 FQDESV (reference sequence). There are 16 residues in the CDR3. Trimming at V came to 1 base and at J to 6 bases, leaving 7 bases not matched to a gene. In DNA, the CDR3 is TGTGCCAGCAGCTTAGTAAAGCTAGCGGGGTTCAATGAGCAGTTCTTC. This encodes CASSLVKLAGFNEQFF.

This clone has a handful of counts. The DNA for the CDR3 is TGTGCCACCTTAATTCTAGAGAACACTGAAGCTTTCTTT. Translated: CATLILENTEAFF. The chain couples TRBV18 to TRBJ1-1; no clear D. The CDR3 extends over 13 amino acids. Trimming cost V 10 bases and J 1 base, with 13 bases left between them. Germline CDR1 is KGHSH and CDR2 is LQKENI.

CDR3 amino acids: CASSVTQGSGANVLTF. The CDR3 nucleotides read TGTGCCAGCAGTGTAACTCAGGGGTCTGGGGCCAACGTCCTGACTTTC. The rearrangement links TRBV6-1 to TRBJ2-6; weak D call: TRBD1 (6 bases). The CDR3 covers 16 residues. Germline V CDR1 and CDR2: MNHNS, SASEGT. V was shortened by 4 bases and J by 1 base, with 11 bases between the two germline ends.

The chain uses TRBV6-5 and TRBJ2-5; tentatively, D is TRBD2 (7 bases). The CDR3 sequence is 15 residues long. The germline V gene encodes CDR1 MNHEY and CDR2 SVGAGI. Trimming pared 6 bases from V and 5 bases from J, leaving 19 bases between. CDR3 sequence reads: CASSPQRGGPETQYF. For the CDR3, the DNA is TGTGCCAGCAGCCCCCAGAGGGGGGGGCCGGAGACCCAGTACTTC.

CDR3: CASSNLGEGANVLTF. The CDR3 DNA reads as TGTGCCAGTAGTAATTTAGGGGAAGGGGCCAACGTCCTGACTTTC. The chain uses TRBV19 and TRBJ2-6; D perhaps matches TRBD1 (5 bases). The CDR3 has 15 residues. Per the germline V gene, CDR1 is LNHDA and CDR2 is SQIVND (reference sequence). V was trimmed by 4 bases and J by 4 bases, leaving 11 bases between them.

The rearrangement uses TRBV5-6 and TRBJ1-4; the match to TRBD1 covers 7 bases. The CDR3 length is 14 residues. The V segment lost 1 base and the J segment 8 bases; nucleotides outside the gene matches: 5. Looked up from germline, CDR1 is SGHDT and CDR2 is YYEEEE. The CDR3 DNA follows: TGTGCCAGCAGCTTGACAGGGGATCAGGAAAAACTGTTTTTT. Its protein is CASSLTGDQEKLFF.

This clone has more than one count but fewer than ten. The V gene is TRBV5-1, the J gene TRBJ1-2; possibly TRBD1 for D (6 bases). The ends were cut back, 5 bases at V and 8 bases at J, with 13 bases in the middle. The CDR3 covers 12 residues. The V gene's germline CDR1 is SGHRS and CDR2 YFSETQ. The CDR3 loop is CASSSRGEGYTF. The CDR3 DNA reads TGCGCCAGCAGTTCCAGGGGTGAGGGCTACACCTTC.

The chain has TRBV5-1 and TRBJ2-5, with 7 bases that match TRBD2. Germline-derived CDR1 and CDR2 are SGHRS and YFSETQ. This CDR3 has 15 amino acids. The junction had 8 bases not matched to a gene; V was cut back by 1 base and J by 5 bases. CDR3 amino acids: CASSLWWRERETQYF. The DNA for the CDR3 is TGCGCCAGCAGCTTGTGGTGGCGGGAGCGGGAGACCCAGTACTTC.

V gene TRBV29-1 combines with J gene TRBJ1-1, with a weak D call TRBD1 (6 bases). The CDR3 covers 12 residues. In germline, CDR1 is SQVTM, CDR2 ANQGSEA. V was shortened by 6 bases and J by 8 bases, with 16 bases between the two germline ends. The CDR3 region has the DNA TGCAGCGTAACCGGGACAATGGAAGAAGCTTTCTTT. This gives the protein CSVTGTMEEAFF.